Listed below are T cell receptor beta chains from one sample, sequenced in a study of OX40 agonist ivuxolimab in advanced cancers. Here immunoSEQ multiplex PCR was the method, and the copy in TCRdb shows in-frame clones only, minus some. The sample yields tens of thousands of clones, almost 90% seen once. This material consisted of CD4+ or CD8+ T cells sorted from blood, taken in a trial of the OX40 agonist ivuxolimab. The receptors come from an adult with an advanced solid tumor such as melanoma, head and neck, liver or kidney cancer. CDR3s include the opening cysteine and the closing phenylalanine or tryptophan. A D gene is named only where the DNA matches it firmly. Size is omitted from some rows. Given values are once, few, many or a class for expanded clones.

J	D	V	size	DNA	CDR3
TRBJ1-6	-	TRBV5-4	-	TGTGCCAGCAGCCCGGGCTTGGCTCAGGGGACTAATTCACCCCTCCACTTT	CASSPGLAQGTNSPLHF
TRBJ2-4	-	TRBV6-6	-	TGTGCCAGCAGACTCCTTGGGGATGCCAAAAACATTCAGTACTTC	CASRLLGDAKNIQYF
TRBJ1-1	TRBD1	TRBV14	-	TGTGCCAGCAGCCCCATGGGACAGGGGCGGAACACTGAAGCTTTCTTT	CASSPMGQGRNTEAFF
TRBJ2-6	TRBD1	TRBV28	-	TGTGCCAGCAGCGGACAGGGACAATCTGGGGCCAACGTCCTGACTTTC	CASSGQGQSGANVLTF
TRBJ1-4	-	TRBV2	-	TGTGCCAGCAGTGAAGCGATTGGCTCGGGGGAAAAACTGTTTTTT	CASSEAIGSGEKLFF
TRBJ1-5	-	TRBV18	-	TGTGCCAGCTCACCCACAGGGTGGAGCAATCAGCCCCAGCATTTT	CASSPTGWSNQPQHF
TRBJ2-1	-	TRBV7-6	-	TGTGCCAGCAGCCTTGGGACTTACAATGAGCAGTTCTTC	CASSLGTYNEQFF
TRBJ1-5	-	TRBV6-5	-	TGTGCCAGCAACCGGGCCAATCAGCCCCAGCATTTT	CASNRANQPQHF
TRBJ2-1	TRBD2	TRBV11-2	-	TGTGCCAGCACCAAAGAGGGACTAGCGGACAATGAGCAGTTCTTC	CASTKEGLADNEQFF
TRBJ2-6	-	TRBV27	-	TGTGCCAGCAGTTTAAGGACGTTACCCTCTGGGGCCAACGTCCTGACTTTC	CASSLRTLPSGANVLTF
TRBJ2-4	-	TRBV10-3	-	TGTGCCATCAGTGAGTCGACAACAGCCAAAAACATTCAGTACTTC	CAISESTTAKNIQYF
TRBJ1-1	-	TRBV5-1	-	TGCGCCAGCAGCTTGGACGGCAGGGCGAACACTGAAGCTTTCTTT	CASSLDGRANTEAFF
TRBJ2-1	TRBD2	TRBV28	-	TGTGCCATCAGGACTAGCGGGAGCAATGAGCAGTTCTTC	CAIRTSGSNEQFF
TRBJ2-1	TRBD2	TRBV19	-	TGTGCCAGTAGTAGCATAGCGGGATCTGGAAATGAGCAGTTCTTC	CASSSIAGSGNEQFF
TRBJ1-3	-	TRBV19	once	TGTGCCACCGCCGGGGAGCGCTCTGGAAACACCATATATTTT	CATAGERSGNTIYF
TRBJ1-2	TRBD1	TRBV6-5	-	TGTGCCAGCAAGACAGGGGGTGAACGGGGCTACACCTTC	CASKTGGERGYTF
TRBJ2-3	TRBD2	TRBV6-4	-	TGTGCCAGCCGAGCGGGGCCGAGCACAGATACGCAGTATTTT	CASRAGPSTDTQYF
TRBJ2-1	TRBD2	TRBV5-4	-	TGTGCCAGCAGTTCGGTCAAACTAGCGGGAGGGCGTGAGCAGTTCTTC	CASSSVKLAGGREQFF
TRBJ2-5	-	TRBV6-1	few	TGTGCCACCCTGGTGGGACGGTACCAAGAGACCCAGTACTTC	CATLVGRYQETQYF
TRBJ2-3	-	TRBV6-5	-	TGTGCCAGCAGACCTCGGACAGTAGCAGATACGCAGTATTTT	CASRPRTVADTQYF
TRBJ2-5	-	TRBV28	-	TGTGCCAGCAGTTTCGGTGCGATGCCTGGAGAGACCCAGTACTTC	CASSFGAMPGETQYF
TRBJ2-7	-	TRBV13	-	TGTGCCAGCAGTAAGAGGGGCCTAGCCCGAACACTGAGCTCCTACGAGCAGTACTTC	CASSKRGLARTLSSYEQYF
TRBJ2-1	-	TRBV29-1	-	TGCAGCGTCCGTGTGAGGGGAAGGAGATACAATGAGCAGTTCTTC	CSVRVRGRRYNEQFF
TRBJ2-1	-	TRBV5-4	-	TGTGCCAGCAGCTTGGACGTGGGCCGGGATGAGCAGTTCTTC	CASSLDVGRDEQFF
TRBJ2-2	-	TRBV10-3	-	TGTGCCACCGGCTCTACGCCGGAGCACACCGGGGAGCTGTTTTTT	CATGSTPEHTGELFF
TRBJ2-1	-	TRBV10-1	-	TGCGCCAGCAGCGCCAGCGGCTCCTACAATGAGCAGTTCTTC	CASSASGSYNEQFF
TRBJ1-1	-	TRBV7-8	-	TGTGCCAGCAGCCCCCCCAAAGTGTTTGAAGCTTTCTTT	CASSPPKVFEAFF
TRBJ1-2	-	TRBV19	-	TGTGCCAGGAAGTCCTGGGCTAACTATGGCTACACCTTC	CARKSWANYGYTF
TRBJ2-3	-	TRBV29-1	-	TGCAGCGGTGCACCGCCCGCAGATACGCAGTATTTT	CSGAPPADTQYF
TRBJ1-1	-	TRBV30	-	TGTGCCTGGACCGTGGGAGGGTGGGGCACTGAAGCTTTCTTT	CAWTVGGWGTEAFF